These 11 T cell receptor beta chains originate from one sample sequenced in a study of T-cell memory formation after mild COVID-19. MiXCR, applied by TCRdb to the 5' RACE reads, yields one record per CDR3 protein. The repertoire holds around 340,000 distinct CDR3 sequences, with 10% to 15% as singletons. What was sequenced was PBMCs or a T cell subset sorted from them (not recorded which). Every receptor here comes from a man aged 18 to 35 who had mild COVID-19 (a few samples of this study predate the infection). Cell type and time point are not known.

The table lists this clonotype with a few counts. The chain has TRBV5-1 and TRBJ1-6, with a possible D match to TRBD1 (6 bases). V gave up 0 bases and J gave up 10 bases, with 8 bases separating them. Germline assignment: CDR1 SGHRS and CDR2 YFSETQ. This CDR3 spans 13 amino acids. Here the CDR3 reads CASSLGTESPLHF. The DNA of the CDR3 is TGCGCCAGCAGCTTGGGGACAGAATCACCCCTCCACTTT.

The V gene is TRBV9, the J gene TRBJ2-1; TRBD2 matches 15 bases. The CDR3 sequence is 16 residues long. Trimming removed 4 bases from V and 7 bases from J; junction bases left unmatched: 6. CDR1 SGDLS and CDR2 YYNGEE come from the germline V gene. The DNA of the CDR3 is TGTGCCAGCAGCCTGCGGACTAGCGGGGGGGGTAATGAGCAGTTCTTC. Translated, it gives CASSLRTSGGGNEQFF.

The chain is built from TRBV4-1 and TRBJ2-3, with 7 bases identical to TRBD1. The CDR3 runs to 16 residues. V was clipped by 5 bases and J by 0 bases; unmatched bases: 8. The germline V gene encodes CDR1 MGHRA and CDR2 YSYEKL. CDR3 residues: CASSSSDRPSTDTQYF. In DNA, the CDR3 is TGCGCCAGCAGCAGCTCGGACAGGCCTAGCACAGATACGCAGTATTTT.

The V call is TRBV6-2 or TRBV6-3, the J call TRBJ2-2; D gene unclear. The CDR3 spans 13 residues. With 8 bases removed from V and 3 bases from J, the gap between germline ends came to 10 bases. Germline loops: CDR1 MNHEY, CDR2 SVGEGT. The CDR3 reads CASDPAYTGELFF. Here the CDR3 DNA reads TGTGCCAGCGACCCTGCGTACACCGGGGAGCTGTTTTTT.

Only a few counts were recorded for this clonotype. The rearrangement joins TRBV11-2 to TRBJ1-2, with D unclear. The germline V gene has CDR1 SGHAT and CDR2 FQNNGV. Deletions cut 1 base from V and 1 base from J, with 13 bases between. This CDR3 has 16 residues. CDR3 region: CASSLARISYNYGYTF. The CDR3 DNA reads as TGTGCCAGCAGCTTAGCCCGAATAAGCTATAACTATGGCTACACCTTC.

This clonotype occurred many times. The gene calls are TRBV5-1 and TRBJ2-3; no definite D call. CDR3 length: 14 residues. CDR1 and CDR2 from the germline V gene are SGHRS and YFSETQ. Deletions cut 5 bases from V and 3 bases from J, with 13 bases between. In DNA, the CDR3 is TGCGCCAGCAGAGTGTTTTGGGGTACAGATACGCAGTATTTT. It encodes CASRVFWGTDTQYF.

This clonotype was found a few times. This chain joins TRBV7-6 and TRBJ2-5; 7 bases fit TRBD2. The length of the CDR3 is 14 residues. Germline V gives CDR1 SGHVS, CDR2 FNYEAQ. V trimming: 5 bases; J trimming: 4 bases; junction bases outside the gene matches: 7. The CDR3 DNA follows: TGTGCCAGCAGCCAAAGGACGGGGGGAGAGACCCAGTACTTC. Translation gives CASSQRTGGETQYF.

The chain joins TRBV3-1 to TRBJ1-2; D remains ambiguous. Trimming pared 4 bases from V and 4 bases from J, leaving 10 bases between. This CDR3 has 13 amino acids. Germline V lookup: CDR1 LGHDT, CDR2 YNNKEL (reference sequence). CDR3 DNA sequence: TGTGCCAGCAGCCCCGGCGGGTTCTATGGCTACACCTTC. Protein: CASSPGGFYGYTF.

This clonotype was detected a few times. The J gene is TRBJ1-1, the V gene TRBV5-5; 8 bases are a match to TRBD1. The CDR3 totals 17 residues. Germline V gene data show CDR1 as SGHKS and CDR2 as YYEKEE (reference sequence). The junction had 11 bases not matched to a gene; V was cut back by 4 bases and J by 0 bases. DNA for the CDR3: TGTGCCAGCAGCCTTACGCCGGGACAGGTGATGAACACTGAAGCTTTCTTT. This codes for CASSLTPGQVMNTEAFF. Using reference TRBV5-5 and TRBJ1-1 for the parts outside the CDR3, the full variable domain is DAGVTQSPTHLIKTRGQQVTLRCSPISGHKSVSWYQQVLGQGPQFIFQYYEKEERGRGNFPDRFSARQFPNYSSELNVNALLLGDSALYLCASSLTPGQVMNTEAFFGQGTRLTVV.

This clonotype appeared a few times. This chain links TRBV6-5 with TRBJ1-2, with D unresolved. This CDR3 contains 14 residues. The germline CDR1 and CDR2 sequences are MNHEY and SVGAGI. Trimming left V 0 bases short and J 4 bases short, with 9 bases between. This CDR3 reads CASSYSKSTYGYTF. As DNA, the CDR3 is TGTGCCAGCAGTTACTCGAAGTCAACCTATGGCTACACCTTC.

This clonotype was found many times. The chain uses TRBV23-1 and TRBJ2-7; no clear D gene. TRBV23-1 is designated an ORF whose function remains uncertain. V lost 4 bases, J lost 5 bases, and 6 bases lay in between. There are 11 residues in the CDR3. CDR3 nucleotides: TGCGCCAGCAGTCGGAAGGACGAGCAGTACGTC. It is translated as CASSRKDEQYV.